This passage covers 27 T cell receptor beta chains from one sample sequenced in a study of blood T cell repertoires in COVID-19. Using immunoSEQ multiplex PCR, the repertoire was profiled, and TCRdb retains in-frame clones only, with some absent. The table has about 190,000 clones, 70% to 90% seen once. The sample taken for sequencing was PBMCs or T cells enriched from blood (not recorded which). The receptors shown here come from a woman aged 40-49 years in a cohort exposed to, infected with or recovered from COVID-19 (not recorded which).

DNA of the CDR3: TGCGCCAGCAGCCAAGGGAGGGAGAGGGTCACAGATACGCAGTATTTT. This gives the protein CASSQGRERVTDTQYF. This sequence joins TRBV4-3 and TRBJ2-3; D might be TRBD2 (6 bases). V was clipped by 1 base and J by 2 bases, with 13 bases between them. Looked up from germline, CDR1 is LGHNA and CDR2 is YSLEER. This CDR3 region has 16 residues.

CDR3 bases: TGTGCCAGCAGCCAAGGGGCGGGCTACACCTTC. Translating gives CASSQGAGYTF. The rearrangement joins TRBV3-1 (or the pseudogene TRBV3-2) to TRBJ1-2; D is unresolved. Germline loops: CDR1 LGHDT, CDR2 YNNKEL (reference sequence). The ends were cut back, 1 base at V and 8 bases at J, with 5 bases in the middle. CDR3 size: 11 residues.

This sequence joins TRBV7-8 and TRBJ1-2; 11 bases fit TRBD1. Germline CDR1 reads SGHVS; CDR2 reads FQNEAQ. This CDR3 is 15 amino acids long. Trimming removed 5 bases from V and 7 bases from J; junction bases left unmatched: 9. The DNA of the CDR3 is TGTGCCAGCAGCCCCCAGGGACAGGGGGTTCCTGGCTACACCTTC. Its protein product is CASSPQGQGVPGYTF.

At least ten counts were recorded for this clone. The rearrangement uses TRBV29-1 and TRBJ2-1; 11 bases match TRBD2. Germline V gives CDR1 SQVTM, CDR2 ANQGSEA. The CDR3 sequence is 14 residues long. The V and J ends lost 5 bases and 3 bases, in that order; junction bases with no gene match: 3. The CDR3 reads CSVLAGGDYNEQFF. CDR3 coding DNA: TGCAGCGTTTTAGCGGGAGGGGACTACAATGAGCAGTTCTTC.

The V gene is TRBV5-1, the J gene TRBJ2-5; no firm D call. In germline, CDR1 is SGHRS, CDR2 YFSETQ. This CDR3 contains 12 residues. V was trimmed by 1 base and J by 5 bases, leaving 6 bases between them. Here the CDR3 DNA reads TGCGCCAGCAGCTTGTCCGGGGAGACCCAGTACTTC. It codes for CASSLSGETQYF.

The chain recombines TRBV6-5 with TRBJ2-7, with a tentative D call TRBD1 (6 bases). This CDR3 has 14 amino acids. The V end was cut by 6 bases, the J end by 0 bases, with 12 bases between. In germline, CDR1 is MNHEY, CDR2 SVGAGI. The CDR3 loop reads CASSFDRSSYEQYF. CDR3 in DNA: TGTGCCAGCAGCTTCGACAGGAGCTCCTACGAGCAGTACTTC.

Notes on this clone: In the same sample, other DNA sequences code for this CDR3. The chain has TRBV6-5 and TRBJ2-7; 8 nucleotides line up with TRBD2. The CDR3 loop spans 14 amino acids. J gave up 3 bases and V 0 bases, and 1 base lay outside the gene matches. The germline CDR1 and CDR2 sequences are MNHEY and SVGAGI. Here the CDR3 reads CASSYSAGGYEQYF. DNA for the CDR3: TGTGCCAGCAGTTACTCGGCGGGGGGCTACGAGCAGTACTTC.

The rearrangement uses TRBV12-2 and TRBJ1-1; TRBD1, the table's D call, was not compared with the DNA. TRBV12-2 is recorded as a pseudogene. The CDR3 has 16 amino acids. The CDR3 DNA reads as TGTGCAAGTCGCTTAAGGGACACGGACAAGAACACTGAAGCTTTCTTT. It yields the protein CASRLRDTDKNTEAFF.

In this sample, this clone turned up a few times. This chain uses TRBV4-2 with TRBJ2-7, with D possibly being TRBD2 (6 bases). CDR1 LGHNA and CDR2 YNFKEQ come from the germline V gene. There are 15 residues in the CDR3. V gave up 0 bases and J gave up 1 base, with 10 bases separating them. The CDR3 DNA reads TGTGCCAGCAGCCAAGATGTCGCGGGATCCTACGAGCAGTACTTC. As protein: CASSQDVAGSYEQYF.

V gene TRBV3-1 (or the pseudogene TRBV3-2) combines with J gene TRBJ2-6; 8 bases map to TRBD1. From germline, CDR1 is LGHDT and CDR2 YNNKEL (reference sequence). Germline trimming cut 4 bases from V and 0 bases from J; bases unmatched to any gene: 11. This CDR3 is built from 19 residues. CDR3 DNA: TGTGCCAGCAGCCCGGGACAGGTGGTTTTGGACTCTGGGGCCAACGTCCTGACTTTC. It is translated as CASSPGQVVLDSGANVLTF.

The chain recombines TRBV9 with TRBJ2-1; 9 bases line up with TRBD1. CDR3 size: 14 residues. Germline values: CDR1 SGDLS, CDR2 YYNGEE. V trimming: 0 bases; J trimming: 9 bases; junction bases outside the gene matches: 4. CDR3 sequence: CASSVAGTGIEQFF. Written as DNA, the CDR3 is TGTGCCAGCAGCGTAGCCGGGACAGGGATTGAGCAGTTCTTC.

The V gene is TRBV6-5, the J gene TRBJ1-6, with a possible D match to TRBD1 (5 bases). V lost 6 bases, J lost 7 bases, and 10 bases lay in between. Looked up from germline, CDR1 is MNHEY and CDR2 is SVGAGI. CDR3 size: 13 residues. The chain's CDR3 is CASSRDPNSPLHF. Written as DNA, the CDR3 is TGTGCCAGCAGCAGGGATCCCAATTCACCCCTCCACTTT.

The rearrangement uses TRBV7-9 and TRBJ2-2, with TRBD2 identical over 13 bases. Trimming took 0 bases from V and 1 from J; bases not matched to a gene: 5. The CDR3 length is 19 residues. In germline, CDR1 is SEHNR, CDR2 FQNEAQ (reference sequence). CDR3 residues: CASSLAYRTSGRNTGELFF. CDR3 in DNA: TGTGCCAGCAGCTTAGCCTACCGGACTAGCGGGAGGAACACCGGGGAGCTGTTTTTT.

J is TRBJ2-7 and V is TRBV27, with 12 bases matching TRBD2. The germline gives CDR1 MNHEY, CDR2 SMNVEV (reference sequence). Trimming at V came to 5 bases and at J to 0 bases, leaving 5 bases not matched to a gene. The CDR3 covers 16 residues. CDR3 sequence: CASSPALAGGSYEQYF. CDR3 coding DNA: TGTGCCAGCAGTCCAGCACTAGCGGGAGGCTCCTACGAGCAGTACTTC.

This chain joins TRBV6-2 or TRBV6-3 and TRBJ2-7; 12 positions agree with TRBD2. J was trimmed by 3 bases and V by 5 bases; bases with no gene match: 5. This CDR3 comprises 15 residues. In germline, CDR1 is MNHEY, CDR2 SVGEGT. The CDR3 is CASSAGLAGYYEQYF. The CDR3 nucleotides are TGTGCCAGCAGTGCGGGACTAGCGGGTTACTACGAGCAGTACTTC.

The rearrangement uses TRBV28 and TRBJ2-7; 14 bases align to TRBD2. J lost 6 bases, V lost 3 bases, and 4 bases had no gene match. The length of the CDR3 is 15 residues. Germline V CDR1 and CDR2: MDHEN, SYDVKM. In nucleotides, the CDR3 is TGTGCCAGCAGTTTGGGACTAGCGGGGGCCACCGAGCAGTACTTC. It encodes CASSLGLAGATEQYF. The entire variable domain, with the rest obtained from reference TRBV28 and TRBJ2-7, is as follows: DVKVTQSSRYLVKRTGEKVFLECVQDMDHENMFWYRQDPGLGLRLIYFSYDVKMKEKGDIPEGYSVSREKKERFSLILESASTNQTSMYLCASSLGLAGATEQYFGPGTRLTVT.

The chain has TRBV19 and TRBJ1-2, with D maybe TRBD1 (5 bases). With 1 base removed from V and 5 bases from J, the gap between germline ends came to 8 bases. The CDR3 has 13 residues. Germline V gene sequence: CDR1 LNHDA, CDR2 SQIVND (reference sequence). The DNA for the CDR3 is TGTGCCAGTAGTATAGTGGGGGGATATGGCTACACCTTC. It yields the protein CASSIVGGYGYTF.

This chain uses TRBV28 with TRBJ2-3; 10 bases fit TRBD1. V dropped 2 bases and J dropped 3; count of bases not matched to a gene: 5. The CDR3 runs 16 residues. Germline loops: CDR1 MDHEN, CDR2 SYDVKM. CDR3 protein: CASSLPRDRGTDTQYF. CDR3 nucleotides: TGTGCCAGCAGTTTACCCCGGGACAGGGGAACAGATACGCAGTATTTT.

V is TRBV4-1 and J is TRBJ2-7; tentative D call: TRBD2 (5 bases). Trimming left V 0 bases short and J 11 bases short, with 14 bases between. The CDR3 runs 13 residues. Germline V gene sequence: CDR1 MGHRA, CDR2 YSYEKL. The CDR3 loop is CASSQEGRLWKYF. The CDR3 region has the DNA TGCGCCAGCAGCCAAGAAGGGCGACTATGGAAGTACTTC.

J is TRBJ1-1 and V is TRBV9; tentatively, D is TRBD1 (5 bases). The length of the CDR3 is 16 residues. V shed 4 bases and J shed 0 bases, with 16 bases lying between them. Germline loops: CDR1 SGDLS, CDR2 YYNGEE. CDR3 residues: CASSSGQVYMNTEAFF. The CDR3 coding sequence is TGTGCCAGCAGCTCCGGACAAGTATACATGAACACTGAAGCTTTCTTT.

This clone was seen only a few times. This chain uses TRBV6-5 with TRBJ2-1, with 7 bases aligning to TRBD2. The CDR3 runs to 14 residues. J gave up 10 bases and V 0 bases, and 6 bases lay outside the gene matches. The V gene's germline CDR1 is MNHEY and CDR2 SVGAGI. The CDR3 bases are TGTGCCAGCAGTTACTCCACCCGGGGAGGGGAGCAGTTCTTC. This codes for CASSYSTRGGEQFF.

The rearrangement links TRBV12-3 or TRBV12-4 to TRBJ1-5, with TRBD1 as a possible D gene (6 bases). V lost 4 bases and J 10 bases, leaving 11 bases between the germline ends. CDR3 size: 12 residues. The CDR3 DNA is TGTGCCAGCAGTTCCCCGGGACACCCCCAGCATTTT. Its translation is CASSSPGHPQHF.

J is TRBJ1-5 and V is TRBV4-1, with a weak D call TRBD1 (5 bases). The CDR3 is 13 residues long. In germline, CDR1 is MGHRA, CDR2 YSYEKL. Trimming left V 0 bases short and J 14 bases short, with 14 bases between. The CDR3 DNA sequence: TGCGCCAGCAGCCAAGAGAGTAGGGGCGAAAAGCATTTT. It encodes CASSQESRGEKHF.

This clone was found once. The chain joins TRBV7-2 to TRBJ1-1; D is perhaps TRBD1 (5 bases). Germline V gene lookup returns CDR1 SGHTA and CDR2 FQGNSA. CDR3 length: 14 amino acids. V shed 2 bases and J shed 5 bases, with 12 bases lying between them. The chain's CDR3 is CASSLQSGGTEAFF. As DNA, the CDR3 is TGTGCCAGCAGCTTACAATCGGGGGGGACTGAAGCTTTCTTT.

This clone has just a few counts. V usage is TRBV4-1 and J usage is TRBJ2-7; the D gene is possibly TRBD1 (6 bases). Deletions cut 5 bases from V and 3 bases from J, with 14 bases between. The CDR3 consists of 14 residues. Germline V gene data show CDR1 as MGHRA and CDR2 as YSYEKL. This CDR3 reads CASSEGGANYEQYF. Written as DNA, the CDR3 is TGCGCCAGCAGCGAAGGGGGAGCGAACTACGAGCAGTACTTC.

The rearrangement links TRBV27 to TRBJ2-1; 7 bases are shared with TRBD1. Trimming took 4 bases from V and 3 from J; bases not matched to a gene: 0. CDR3 size: 13 residues. Germline-derived CDR1 and CDR2 are MNHEY and SMNVEV (reference sequence). The CDR3 loop reads CASSWDSYNEQFF. As DNA, the CDR3 is TGTGCCAGCAGTTGGGACAGCTACAATGAGCAGTTCTTC.

The gene calls are TRBV9 and TRBJ2-3; 8 nucleotides align to TRBD2. This CDR3 has 15 amino acids. Looked up from germline, CDR1 is SGDLS and CDR2 is YYNGEE. J lost 2 bases, V lost 7 bases, and 9 bases had no gene match. The CDR3 here is CASGTGTRSTDTQYF. Written as DNA, the CDR3 is TGTGCCAGCGGTACCGGGACTAGGTCCACAGATACGCAGTATTTT. The full variable domain, rest sourced from reference TRBV9 and TRBJ2-3, is DSGVTQTPKHLITATGQRVTLRCSPRSGDLSVYWYQQSLDQGLQFLIQYYNGEERAKGNILERFSAQQFPDLHSELNLSSLELGDSALYFCASGTGTRSTDTQYFGPGTRLTVL.